This record looks at one T cell receptor (beta chain) sequence and its context. Its antigen target is currently unknown. No base-level quality is on record; no much larger clone is a single base apart. The method was the immunoSEQ multiplex PCR assay. A mixture of 60 forward primers for TCR Vbeta segments and 13 reverse primers for TCR Jbeta segments was used in the multiplex PCR. The CDR3 region of rearranged TCR beta genes was amplified from genomic DNA with a multiplex PCR assay. Amplified TCR beta libraries were sequenced as 87-base-pair reads on the Illumina HiSeq System. From the authors' description of their analysis: Across the 670 or so repertoires, a later analysis counted some 80 million unique TCR beta chains, around 11 million of which were shared by at least two donors. Raw reads were error-corrected and collapsed into unique sequences with a nearest-neighbor algorithm that merged closely related sequences to remove PCR and sequencing errors. CDR3 sequences were aligned to IMGT reference sequences to assign V, D and J gene segments. For a sequence to be retained, a match of at least six nucleotides was required to both a V gene segment and a J gene segment. A rearrangement counted as productive if the CDR3 had no stop codons and remained in frame with V and J, and every other rearrangement counted as non-productive. CDR3 was defined according to IMGT convention as the region running from the second conserved V-encoded cysteine to the conserved J-encoded phenylalanine. The earlier analysis of 500 to 650 of the donors excluded any sequence lacking an unambiguous match to a single V gene segment. In an earlier analysis of about 590 of the donors, a V segment was called functional when productive rearrangements were above 56.7%, and segregating when the standard deviation between donors exceeded 5%. To diagnose cytomegalovirus status from the catalog of TCR beta chain sequences, a statistical classification framework was built. A later analysis assigned V and J genes by comparing TCR nucleotide sequences with IMGT/GENE-DB human TR gene sequences. A later analysis assigned CDR3 sequences and most-parsimonious VDJ recombination scenarios with the TCRdist pipeline. In a later analysis, each TCR beta chain was defined by its CDR3 amino acid sequence together with its V-gene family, and reads lacking a unique V-gene family were excluded. A later analysis removed over 500 highly shared, low-generation-probability nucleotide sequences to deal with suspected cross-contamination and a sequencing artifact. For each public chain, a later analysis derived a clonal expansion index from normalized ranks of inferred template counts within each repertoire. In a later analysis, generation probabilities were computed using a VDJ recombination model fitted to out-of-frame rearrangements, and the results were checked against IGoR. Hypergeometric tests were used in a later analysis to score TCR-TCR, TCR-HLA and TCR-CMV co-occurrence, with a repertoire-size bias correction applied to the TCR pairs. In a later analysis, false discovery rates were estimated by permuting HLA or CMV assignments 20 times. In a later analysis, co-occurring TCRs were grouped with DBSCAN, and TCRdist sequence similarity was added when clustering was performed within HLA-allele-positive subsets. Repertoires with fewer than 30,000 or more than 120,000 public chains were left out of co-occurrence clustering, as were five repertoires with anomalous nucleotide sharing. TCRdb holds this immuneACCESS table with in-frame rearrangements only. Some clones are missing; in checked studies, unresolved V genes explain under half, and the rest has no known cause. V and J calls and clone size are copied from that table; D and trimming were computed from the DNA. This sample lists approximately 140,000 clones; around 72% were detected once. The biggest ten clones account for approximately 15% of the sample.

This entry is derived from a study of cytomegalovirus exposure and HLA in healthy donors (dated by TCRdb to between 2016 and 2019). About the study as a whole: In an earlier analysis of 587 of the donors, 250 to 300 Gb of sequence data and 100 million or so unique TCR beta sequences from 150 million to 200 million T cells were reported. An early release that covered approximately 600 HLA-typed donors contained 300 to 350 gigabases of sequencing data and tens of millions of unique TCR sequences. Among the roughly 430 genotyped donors, around 79% belonged to the genetic ancestry cluster associated with self-reported Caucasian donors. The study aimed to test whether cataloging public T cell receptors could reveal signatures of past pathogen exposure. The study profiled the T cell repertoires of 500 to 800 subjects by immunosequencing and related them to cytomegalovirus serostatus. Along with the roughly 670-subject first cohort, a separate validation cohort of over a hundred different subjects was used. The study combined high-throughput TCR immunosequencing, statistical association of individual TCRs with disease status, and machine learning to predict cytomegalovirus infection status. To study patterns of TCR occurrence, a later analysis re-analyzed previously published TCR beta repertoires from 666 donors and added high-resolution HLA genotyping. The later analysis used no new phenotypic data to find candidate immune exposures, relying instead on TCR beta sequences and their occurrence across donors. In an earlier analysis of 587 of the donors, high-throughput TCR beta sequencing was used to judge whether each TCR beta V gene segment behaved as functional or pseudogenic. Donor age, sex, ethnicity and CMV serostatus were compiled together with the repertoire data. In a later genetic analysis, genome-wide SNP genotypes for about 55% of the roughly 670 donors were used, and that subset was treated as a discovery cohort. All discovery cohort repertoires had been generated using a single sequencing platform. Class I and class II HLA loci were covered by the typing at four-digit resolution. Typing coverage varied by locus: 629-630 donors for A, B, C, DRB1 and DQB1; about 520 for DQA1; about 600 for DPA1; approximately 490 for DPB1. Four to six DR-DQ haplotypes were handled as single units for association and clustering because linkage in the cohort was strong. Among around 400 genotyped donors of the cohort, an average of around 240,000 unique TCR beta nucleotide sequences was sequenced per donor, of which approximately 19% were non-productive.

The cohort was made up of 500 to 800 healthy bone marrow donors. At the time of sampling, all cohort members were nominally healthy, though unrecorded immune exposures were likely present. Of the approximately 700 cohort members, about 280 had positive CMV serostatus and 350 to 450 had negative CMV serostatus, and CMV serostatus was not recorded for the donor. A peripheral blood sample was provided by each donor, and peripheral blood mononuclear cells were used for TCR beta sequencing. Genomic DNA extraction from the blood cell samples was performed with the Qiagen DNeasy Blood Extraction Kit. As encoded in the germline V gene, CDR1 is SGDLS while CDR2 is YYNGEE. Measured from the cysteine to the phenylalanine, the CDR3 is 17 residues long. CDR3 DNA only is kept here, 51 bases in frame from base 1. After removal of 0 bases from V and 6 bases from J, the junction retains 9 bases not matched to a gene.

Beyond this particular receptor, the publication reports: An association between a missense DCLRE1C variant and V-gene and J-gene trimming of TCR beta chains was found in a later genetic analysis and replicated in an independent cohort. In a later analysis, HLA-associated TCR beta chains showed more clonal expansion and lower generation probabilities than non-associated chains that were equally common. Sequencing depth was assumed to be roughly uniform across donors in the presence/absence analyses, though that assumption may not hold. A later analysis reported that several top co-occurrence clusters appeared linked to parvovirus B19, influenza, CMV and Epstein-Barr virus. Because counts were too low, seventeen rarely observed V segments, including chromosome 9 orphons, were excluded from the earlier analysis of 587 of the donors. According to a later analysis, TCR association rates differed among HLA loci, with DRB1 alleles showing the most associated TCRs and HLA-C alleles showing the fewest. Broadly in line with IMGT annotations, most TCR beta V segments showed up in productive rearrangements about 87% or about 30% of the time in an earlier analysis of roughly 590 of the donors. The authors suggested that the approach could potentially be generalized to other disease states and immunological phenotypes. Immune exposure information for the cohort was limited to CMV serostatus. Compared with the approximately 700-donor mean, donors in an Asian-associated ancestry cluster had fewer N-insertions in productive TCRs, according to a later genetic analysis. A few of the identified cytomegalovirus-associated TCR beta chains were confirmed in vitro to be specific for cytomegalovirus antigens. While some public TCRs were present in many individuals, most TCR sequences turned up only very rarely across donors. Linkage disequilibrium might explain the correlated functional status among segregating V segments, but an unknown experimental factor could not be ruled out. Assigning TCR associations to individual alleles was difficult when HLA alleles, especially DR and DQ, strongly co-occurred. A later analysis found that most CMV-associated TCR beta chains appeared HLA-restricted, with HLA associations seemingly driven largely by CMV exposure. In both the original and validation cohorts, the classifier was reported to diagnose cytomegalovirus status with high specificity and sensitivity. A group of highly shared sequence variants was considered likely to be a technical artifact of the sequencing pipeline. In this cohort, only TCR beta chains were sequenced, and detectable features were limited by the absence of alpha or paired-chain data. Because some donors lacked HLA typing at each locus, the association tests relied only on the typed subset. A further reported finding was that TCR beta sequences accurately predicted the HLA-A and HLA-B alleles for most subjects in the first cohort. The study listed 164 TCR beta chains as associated with cytomegalovirus. The 87-base-pair reads could not distinguish some IMGT-functional V segments, including TRBV6-2 and TRBV6-3, so those segments were excluded. A later analysis associated 16,951 TCR beta sequences with specific HLA alleles at a false discovery rate of 0.05.

The V and J genes are TRBV9 and TRBJ2-1; TRBD2 matches 10 bases in the middle. Sample: PBMCs. The clonotype comes from a human donor in good health. The CDR3 region reads CASSVGVLAGGGNEQFF. The nucleotide sequence reads TGTGCCAGCAGCGTAGGGGTCTTAGCGGGGGGAGGCAATGAGCAGTTCTTC.